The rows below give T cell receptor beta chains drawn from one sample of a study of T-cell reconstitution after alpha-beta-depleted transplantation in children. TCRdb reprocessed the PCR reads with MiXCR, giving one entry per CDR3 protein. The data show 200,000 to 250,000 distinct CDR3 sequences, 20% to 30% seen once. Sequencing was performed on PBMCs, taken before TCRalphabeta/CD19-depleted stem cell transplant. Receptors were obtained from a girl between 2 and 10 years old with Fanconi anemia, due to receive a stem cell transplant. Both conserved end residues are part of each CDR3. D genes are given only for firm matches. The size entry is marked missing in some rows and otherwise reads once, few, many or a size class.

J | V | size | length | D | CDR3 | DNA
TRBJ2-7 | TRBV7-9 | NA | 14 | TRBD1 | CASSRTGTLYEQYF | TGTGCCAGCAGCCGGACAGGAACTCTCTACGAGCAGTACTTC
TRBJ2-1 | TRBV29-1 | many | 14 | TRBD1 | CSVTPRGHQDEQFF | TGCAGCGTAACCCCCAGGGGGCATCAAGATGAGCAGTTCTTC
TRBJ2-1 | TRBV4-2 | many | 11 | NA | CASSQADEQFF | TGTGCCAGCAGCCAAGCTGACGAGCAGTTCTTC
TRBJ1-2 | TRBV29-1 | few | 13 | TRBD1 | CSVAQRGLYGYTF | TGCAGCGTTGCCCAAAGGGGGCTCTATGGCTACACCTTC
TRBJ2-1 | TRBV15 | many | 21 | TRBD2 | CATSNFSFGGWGGWPNNEQFF | TGTGCCACCAGCAACTTTTCTTTTGGCGGTTGGGGGGGTTGGCCTAACAATGAGCAGTTCTTC
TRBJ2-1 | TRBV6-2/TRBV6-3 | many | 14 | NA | CASRWGETYNEQFF | TGTGCCAGTCGATGGGGGGAAACCTACAATGAGCAGTTCTTC
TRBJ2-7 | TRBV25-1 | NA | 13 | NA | CASSGLGRYEQYF | TGTGCCAGCAGTGGTCTCGGTCGCTACGAGCAGTACTTC
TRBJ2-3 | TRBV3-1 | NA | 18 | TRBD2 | CASSQDLAGGRWGDTQYF | TGTGCCAGCAGCCAAGACCTAGCGGGGGGACGCTGGGGAGATACGCAGTATTTT
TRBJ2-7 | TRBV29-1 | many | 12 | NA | CSVGSNSYEQYF | TGCAGCGTTGGATCGAACAGCTACGAGCAGTACTTC
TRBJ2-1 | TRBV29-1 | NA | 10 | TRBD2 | CSVDWGGQFF | TGCAGCGTTGATTGGGGGGGGCAGTTCTTC
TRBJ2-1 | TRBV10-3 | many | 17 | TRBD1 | CAISAYVISGTGNEQFF | TGTGCCATCAGCGCATACGTAATCTCCGGGACAGGCAATGAGCAGTTCTTC
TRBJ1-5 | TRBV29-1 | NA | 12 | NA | CSVGGWNQPQHF | TGCAGCGTTGGAGGTTGGAATCAGCCCCAGCATTTT
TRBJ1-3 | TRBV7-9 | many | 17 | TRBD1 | CASSVPPGQGSGNTIYF | TGTGCCAGCAGCGTTCCCCCGGGACAGGGCTCTGGAAACACCATATATTTT
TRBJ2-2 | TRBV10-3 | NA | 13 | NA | CAISSKNTGELFF | TGTGCCATCAGTTCCAAGAACACCGGGGAGCTGTTTTTT
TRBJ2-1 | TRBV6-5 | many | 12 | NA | CASRTNTNEQFF | TGTGCCAGCAGAACTAACACCAATGAGCAGTTCTTC
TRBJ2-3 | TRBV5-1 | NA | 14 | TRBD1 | CASSPDRGSNTQYF | TGCGCCAGCAGCCCGGACAGGGGATCAAATACGCAGTATTTT